This is a list of T cell receptor beta chains from one sample in a study of blood T cells in healthy people across ages. MiXCR was run by TCRdb on the 5' RACE reads, yielding one entry per CDR3 protein. The sample holds some 700,000 distinct CDR3 sequences, about 40% seen once. Sequenced: blood. The receptors were gathered from an older woman in good health. Both conserved end residues are part of each CDR3.

J gene | V gene | CDR3 protein
TRBJ2-7 | TRBV13 | CASSAETGTYEQYF
TRBJ2-1 | TRBV20-1 | CSARDPGQNNEQFF
TRBJ1-1 | TRBV5-1 | CASSLRGGMMNTEAFF
TRBJ2-1 | TRBV7-2 | CASSFQKGQSPEQFF
TRBJ2-7 | TRBV2 | CASRGSPTHYEQYF
TRBJ2-1 | TRBV13 | CASTRTGGTINEQFF
TRBJ2-7 | TRBV29-1 | CSVQKGLGGEQYF
TRBJ1-2 | TRBV6-5 | CASSYSGSNGYTF
TRBJ2-1 | TRBV12-5 | CASVLEQGLGNEQFF
TRBJ2-1 | TRBV7-3 | CASSEVSGHRYNEQFF
TRBJ2-1 | TRBV6-5 | CASATRTSAPNEQFF
TRBJ2-3 | TRBV5-4 | CASSPSGYLYEQYF
TRBJ1-1 | TRBV21-1 | CASSPRFSYLNTEAFF
TRBJ1-2 | TRBV5-1 | CASSLASAGQGVYGYTF
TRBJ2-7 | TRBV12-3/TRBV12-4 | CASRSGQEISYEQYF
TRBJ2-7 | TRBV18 | CASSPSEGLSYEQYF
TRBJ2-1 | TRBV9 | CASRGSGGDSYNEQFF
TRBJ2-3 | TRBV4-2 | CASSPLPGGRGDTQYF
TRBJ2-5 | TRBV29-1 | CSVEGTAKETQYF
TRBJ2-1 | TRBV15 | CATSRDTEQFF
TRBJ2-3 | TRBV20-1 | CSARGYHKGYTDTQYF
TRBJ2-3 | TRBV18 | CASSPPWREPDTQYF
TRBJ2-3 | TRBV7-2 | CASSLGLAGGPGTDTQYF
TRBJ1-5 | TRBV20-1 | CSARAAADQPQHF
TRBJ1-5 | TRBV30 | CAWSVGQVRSNQPQHF
TRBJ2-1 | TRBV7-2 | CASGRNNEQFF
TRBJ2-4 | TRBV10-2 | CASSESVGSIAKNIQYF
TRBJ2-1 | TRBV27 | CASSFGGGAINEQFF
TRBJ2-5 | TRBV19 | CASRRLASVDETQYF
NA | TRBV11-2 | CASSPIGQGNEQYF
TRBJ1-2 | TRBV28 | CASNSQGEGYGYTF
TRBJ2-1 | TRBV7-2 | CASSFRTRWVGNEQFF
TRBJ2-3 | TRBV4-3 | CASSRPSGSIGGDTQYF
NA | TRBV12-3/TRBV12-4 | CASSRRGFSYKEQYF
TRBJ1-1 | TRBV5-1 | CASSRELWGENTEAFF
TRBJ1-1 | TRBV7-9 | CASSLPLGTGDTEAFF
TRBJ2-1 | TRBV24-1 | CATSDRTLTSGRNNEQFF
TRBJ1-4 | TRBV6-1 | CASNGGTGATNEKLFF
TRBJ1-2 | TRBV6-5 | CASSPTRDRGHYGYTF
TRBJ2-1 | TRBV6-1 | CASSEAFGYEQFF
TRBJ1-2 | TRBV24-1 | CATSDPAGVGYTF
TRBJ2-1 | TRBV9 | CASNTGDNEQFF
TRBJ2-1 | TRBV5-4 | CASSIDSGHEQFF
TRBJ2-1 | TRBV20-1 | CSARVPAGGRQFF
TRBJ1-6 | TRBV12-3/TRBV12-4 | CASSLNYRLGTSSYNSPLHF
NA | TRBV20-1 | CSASPGLAPLSSPRYEQYF
TRBJ1-4 | TRBV29-1 | CGGRAGDEKLFF
TRBJ2-1 | TRBV4-1 | CASSQPGGTEGEQFF
TRBJ1-6 | TRBV28 | CASSLGFSPLHF
TRBJ2-3 | TRBV28 | CASSPAGRTDTQYF
NA | TRBV7-3 | CASSFGQSTYNEQYF
TRBJ2-7 | TRBV24-1 | CATRIRDRAYF
TRBJ1-4 | TRBV7-9 | CASSRTGVSEKLFF
TRBJ2-5 | TRBV3-1 | CASSQGIVLAGGIQETQYF